The 23 T cell receptor beta chains below come from one sample, sequenced in a study of blood T cell repertoires in COVID-19. Assay used: immunoSEQ multiplex PCR; TCRdb lists only in-frame clones, some missing. The table includes about 110,000 clones, roughly 80% detected once. The sequenced material came from peripheral blood. The receptors stem from a man aged 70-80 years with acute or convalescent COVID-19.

This rearrangement joins TRBV28 to TRBJ1-6, with 8 bases identical to TRBD1. CDR1 and CDR2 (germline): MDHEN, SYDVKM. The CDR3 runs 12 residues. Trimming removed 8 bases from V and 10 bases from J; junction bases left unmatched: 4. CDR3: CASGQGKSPLHF. The DNA of the CDR3 is TGTGCCAGCGGACAGGGAAAATCACCCCTCCACTTT.

This sequence joins TRBV3-1 (or the pseudogene TRBV3-2) and TRBJ1-6; possibly TRBD1 for D (6 bases). Looked up from germline, CDR1 is LGHDT and CDR2 is YNNKEL (reference sequence). V gave up 6 bases and J gave up 2 bases, with 11 bases separating them. The CDR3 spans 15 residues. CDR3 region: CASRQKGAYNSPLHF. CDR3 nucleotide sequence: TGTGCCAGCAGACAGAAGGGGGCCTATAATTCACCCCTCCACTTT.

This clone was counted only a few times. V gene TRBV7-9 combines with J gene TRBJ1-4; D call uncertain. V was shortened by 6 bases and J by 4 bases, with 15 bases between the two germline ends. Germline assignment: CDR1 SEHNR and CDR2 FQNEAQ (reference sequence). The CDR3 is made up of 15 amino acids. The CDR3 region has the DNA TGTGCCAGCAGTTTCGGGCGGGCTAATAATGAAAAACTGTTTTTT. Translating it yields CASSFGRANNEKLFF.

This sequence joins TRBV9 and TRBJ1-1; 7 bases are shared with TRBD1. CDR1 is SGDLS and CDR2 is YYNGEE in the germline V gene. This CDR3 spans 16 amino acids. Trimming removed 0 bases from V and 1 base from J; junction bases left unmatched: 6. Here the CDR3 reads CASSVGDRSSNTEAFF. Written as DNA, the CDR3 is TGTGCCAGCAGCGTAGGGGACAGAAGCTCGAACACTGAAGCTTTCTTT.

The chain recombines TRBV27 with TRBJ2-1; D gene ambiguous. Germline CDR1 and CDR2: MNHEY and SMNVEV (reference sequence). V lost 2 bases to trimming and J lost 10 bases, with 12 bases between them. The CDR3 covers 13 residues. The CDR3: CASSLVLQREQFF. As DNA, the CDR3 is TGTGCCAGCAGTTTAGTTTTACAGAGAGAGCAGTTCTTC.

The chain carries TRBV28 and TRBJ2-7; TRBD1 agrees at 11 bases. The V gene's germline CDR1 is MDHEN and CDR2 SYDVKM. V lost 4 bases, J lost 3 bases, and 2 bases stayed unmatched. The CDR3 runs to 14 residues. CDR3 coding DNA: TGTGCCAGCAGTTCCGGGACAGGGGGCTACGAGCAGTACTTC. This translates into CASSSGTGGYEQYF. Full variable domain (remainder filled in from reference TRBV28 and TRBJ2-7): DVKVTQSSRYLVKRTGEKVFLECVQDMDHENMFWYRQDPGLGLRLIYFSYDVKMKEKGDIPEGYSVSREKKERFSLILESASTNQTSMYLCASSSGTGGYEQYFGPGTRLTVT.

This sequence joins TRBV9 and TRBJ2-2; TRBD2 matches 9 bases. Germline CDR1 is SGDLS and CDR2 is YYNGEE. This CDR3 has 16 residues. V was clipped by 0 bases and J by 6 bases; unmatched bases: 6. For the CDR3, the DNA is TGTGCCAGCAGCGTAGGAGCGGGAGGTGTCGCCGGGGAGCTGTTTTTT. This encodes CASSVGAGGVAGELFF.

The table lists this clone with a count of one. The chain carries TRBV9 and TRBJ1-3; D might be TRBD1 (5 bases). Germline-derived CDR1 and CDR2 are SGDLS and YYNGEE. Trimming removed 4 bases from V and 0 bases from J, with 17 bases in between. The CDR3 is made up of 17 amino acids. CDR3 DNA: TGTGCCAGCAGCCGGCGGGACGTAGGTAGCTCTGGAAACACCATATATTTT. Encoded protein: CASSRRDVGSSGNTIYF.

The chain is built from TRBV19 and TRBJ2-1; perhaps TRBD1 as D (6 bases). The CDR3 sequence is 15 residues long. CDR1 is LNHDA, CDR2 SQIVND, per germline (reference sequence). V lost 8 bases and J 0 bases, leaving 14 bases between the germline ends. The CDR3 DNA follows: TGTGCCAGTGCTCCGACAGGAGTCTCCTACAATGAGCAGTTCTTC. This gives the protein CASAPTGVSYNEQFF.

This clone appeared a single time. The CDR3 DNA reads as TGTGCCAGCAGCCCTCAGGGGAACACCGGGGAGCTGTTTTTT. Amino acid sequence: CASSPQGNTGELFF. V usage is TRBV7-3 and J usage is TRBJ2-2, with a weak D call TRBD1 (5 bases). The CDR3 is 14 amino acids. The germline CDR1 and CDR2 sequences are SGHTA and FQGTGA. The ends were cut back, 5 bases at V and 1 base at J, with 8 bases in the middle.

V and J are TRBV2 and TRBJ2-2, with a tentative D call TRBD2 (6 bases). Trimming took 5 bases from V and 0 from J, leaving 13 bases between them. The CDR3 extends over 16 amino acids. The V gene's germline CDR1 is SNHLY and CDR2 FYNNEI. The CDR3 sequence: CASSILAPANTGELFF. Here the CDR3 DNA reads TGTGCCAGCAGTATTCTAGCGCCCGCGAACACCGGGGAGCTGTTTTTT. The full variable domain, rest sourced from reference TRBV2 and TRBJ2-2, is EPEVTQTPSHQVTQMGQEVILRCVPISNHLYFYWYRQILGQKVEFLVSFYNNEISEKSEIFDDQFSVERPDGSNFTLKIRSTKLEDSAMYFCASSILAPANTGELFFGEGSRLTVL.

The count of this clone is one. The rearrangement links TRBV7-9 to TRBJ1-5, with D maybe TRBD1 (5 bases). Germline CDR1 reads SEHNR; CDR2 reads FQNEAQ (reference sequence). V was shortened by 10 bases and J by 2 bases, with 9 bases between the two germline ends. This CDR3 has 12 amino acids. The CDR3 loop is CATSQGNQPQHF. The CDR3 DNA reads TGTGCCACCTCACAGGGCAATCAGCCCCAGCATTTT.

CDR3: CASSQDVGRSQPQHF. The CDR3 DNA reads TGTGCCAGCAGCCAAGACGTCGGCCGGAGTCAGCCCCAGCATTTT. The rearrangement uses TRBV4-2 and TRBJ1-5; D remains unclear. The CDR3 contains 15 residues. Germline V lookup: CDR1 LGHNA, CDR2 YNFKEQ. Trimming shortened V by 0 bases and J by 6 bases, and 12 bases separated the two germline ends.

The chain combines TRBV24-1 with TRBJ2-1; 8 bases agree with TRBD1. The CDR3 is 15 residues long. V dropped 4 bases and J dropped 9; count of bases not matched to a gene: 10. Germline V lookup: CDR1 KGHDR, CDR2 SFDVKD. CDR3 bases: TGTGCCACCAGTGACCCTGGACAGGGTTCGGGTGAGCAGTTCTTC. It encodes CATSDPGQGSGEQFF.

The gene calls are TRBV30 and TRBJ1-4; 7 nucleotides align to TRBD1. The ends lost 0 bases at V and 2 bases at J; junction bases unmatched: 9. CDR3 length equals 17 residues. Germline assignment: CDR1 GTSNPN and CDR2 SVGIG (reference sequence). The CDR3 sequence: CAWSVWQGVSTNEKLFF. Written as DNA, the CDR3 is TGTGCCTGGAGTGTGTGGCAGGGGGTTTCCACTAATGAAAAACTGTTTTTT. The variable domain in full, completed from reference TRBV30 and TRBJ1-4, reads SQTIHQWPATLVQPVGSPLSLECTVEGTSNPNLYWYRQAAGRGLQLLFYSVGIGQISSEVPQNLSASRPQDRQFILSSKKLLLSDSGFYLCAWSVWQGVSTNEKLFFGSGTQLSVL.

This rearrangement joins TRBV28 to TRBJ1-5, with TRBD1 as a possible D gene (5 bases). Trimming shortened V by 3 bases and J by 9 bases, and 21 bases separated the two germline ends. The germline V gene has CDR1 MDHEN and CDR2 SYDVKM. This CDR3 is built from 16 residues. The CDR3 region is CASSFLWRRGSTPQHF. The DNA for the CDR3 is TGTGCCAGCAGTTTCCTCTGGCGTAGGGGATCAACGCCCCAGCATTTT.

The CDR3 reads CASSPVALQGTGANVLTF. The CDR3 nucleotides read TGTGCCAGCTCCCCCGTGGCGTTACAGGGAACCGGGGCCAACGTCCTGACTTTC. The V gene is TRBV18, the J gene TRBJ2-6; tentative D call: TRBD1 (6 bases). Per germline, CDR1 KGHSH and CDR2 LQKENI. The CDR3 runs 18 residues. Deletions cut 6 bases from V and 4 bases from J, with 22 bases between.

J is TRBJ1-5 and V is TRBV5-1; D is unresolved. This CDR3 is 13 amino acids long. With 5 bases removed from V and 8 bases from J, the gap between germline ends came to 14 bases. Germline CDR1 SGHRS, CDR2 YFSETQ. DNA of the CDR3: TGCGCCAGCAGACGTAGCATTATTGAGCCCCAGCATTTT. Its protein is CASRRSIIEPQHF.

The V gene is TRBV25-1, the J gene TRBJ1-6, with 10 bases matching TRBD1. Trimming at V came to 8 bases and at J to 13 bases, leaving 11 bases not matched to a gene. This CDR3 is built from 14 residues. CDR1 MGHDK and CDR2 SYGVNS come from the germline V gene. The CDR3 DNA reads TGTGCCAGCCGATTCGGGACAGGGGTGTACCCCCTCCACTTT. As protein: CASRFGTGVYPLHF.

V and J are TRBV28 and TRBJ2-7, with TRBD1 matching over 7 bases. Looked up from germline, CDR1 is MDHEN and CDR2 is SYDVKM. Unmatched junction bases numbered 15, after V lost 5 bases and J lost 5 bases. The CDR3 runs 16 residues. CDR3 in DNA: TGTGCCAGCAGTCATCCCCGACAGGGCGCTGAGGACGAGCAGTACTTC. Its translation is CASSHPRQGAEDEQYF.

The chain uses TRBV29-1 and TRBJ2-3; 7 bases match TRBD2. The V gene's germline CDR1 is SQVTM and CDR2 ANQGSEA. The CDR3 length is 14 residues. Trimming took 7 bases from V and 0 from J; bases not matched to a gene: 7. The CDR3 region is CSAPMGGSTDTQYF. The CDR3 DNA reads as TGCAGCGCCCCCATGGGGGGGAGCACAGATACGCAGTATTTT.

V gene TRBV5-1 combines with J gene TRBJ2-1; D may be TRBD2 (6 bases). This CDR3 is 14 amino acids long. CDR1 and CDR2 from the germline V gene are SGHRS and YFSETQ. The V and J ends lost 6 bases and 5 bases respectively, with 15 bases between them. DNA of the CDR3: TGCGCCAGCAACAAAGGAGGGGTTAACAATGAGCAGTTCTTC. It yields the protein CASNKGGVNNEQFF.

The rearrangement joins TRBV7-4 to TRBJ1-6; no reliable D call. V dropped 2 bases and J dropped 0 bases, with 11 bases sitting between them. The CDR3 spans 17 residues. Germline lookup yields CDR1 SGHVT and CDR2 SQSDAQ. DNA of the CDR3: TGTGCCAGCAGCTTATTTCCCCAGATCTCCTATAATTCACCCCTCCACTTT. Translating gives CASSLFPQISYNSPLHF. Using reference TRBV7-4 and TRBJ1-6 for the parts outside the CDR3, the full variable domain is GAGVSQSPRYKVAKRGRDVALRCDSISGHVTLYWYRQTLGQGSEVLTYSQSDAQRDKSGRPSGRFSAERPERSVSTLKIQRTEQGDSAVYLCASSLFPQISYNSPLHFGNGTRLTVT.